This is a list of T cell receptor beta chains from one sample in a study of identical twins. TCRdb re-derived calls from the 5' RACE reads in MiXCR, one entry per CDR3 protein. The profile shows approximately 190,000 distinct CDR3 sequences, about a sixth of them singletons. This sample also appeared in a second study, on T cells expressing NK-cell markers.

The material sequenced was CD8+ T cells sorted from blood. The receptors come from a young woman in good health. CDR3s include the opening cysteine and the closing phenylalanine or tryptophan. A D gene is named only where the DNA matches it firmly. A clone size is listed for some rows: how often the clone was seen (once, few, many), or a class if it is expanded.

>TRBV29-1|many|.|TRBJ2-2
CSTLLGGTGELFF
TGCAGCACATTGCTAGGAGGGACCGGGGAGCTGTTTTTT
>TRBV27|.|.|TRBJ1-2
CASSTEPGAHYGYTF
TGTGCCAGCAGTACAGAACCAGGGGCACACTATGGCTACACCTTC
>TRBV7-9|.|TRBD2|TRBJ2-3
CASSSSGRADTQYF
TGTGCCAGCAGCTCTAGCGGGAGGGCGGATACGCAGTATTTT
>TRBV6-2/TRBV6-3|.|.|TRBJ2-4
CASKSKGILAKNIQYF
TGTGCCAGCAAGTCCAAAGGGATACTAGCCAAAAACATTCAGTACTTC
>TRBV12-3/TRBV12-4|few|TRBD1|TRBJ1-3
CASSGTVGNTIYF
TGTGCCAGCAGTGGGACAGTTGGAAACACCATATATTTT
>TRBV5-5|.|TRBD1|TRBJ2-3
CASSLLQGRTDTQYF
TGTGCCAGCAGCTTACTACAGGGGCGCACAGATACGCAGTATTTT
>TRBV11-2|.|.|TRBJ2-7
CASSFPPGEQYF
TGTGCCAGCAGCTTTCCCCCGGGGGAGCAGTACTTC
>TRBV7-9|.|.|TRBJ2-7
CASSLTRGEQYF
TGTGCCAGCAGCCTAACCCGAGGGGAGCAGTACTTC
>TRBV20-1|few|TRBD2|TRBJ2-5
CSARDSKEWGGETQYF
TGCAGTGCTAGAGATTCCAAGGAGTGGGGGGGGGAGACCCAGTACTTC
>TRBV2|few|.|TRBJ1-2
CAKLRKGSVGYTF
TGTGCCAAGCTCCGGAAGGGGTCGGTCGGCTACACCTTC
>TRBV3-1|few|.|TRBJ2-1
CASSPGVRDYNEQFF
TGTGCCAGCAGCCCTGGGGTCAGGGACTACAATGAGCAGTTCTTC
>TRBV20-1|few|TRBD1|TRBJ2-1
CSASGTGDNEQFF
TGCAGTGCCTCCGGGACAGGGGACAATGAGCAGTTCTTC
>TRBV7-9|.|.|TRBJ1-2
CASSYRVGGAWGGYTF
TGTGCCAGCAGCTACAGGGTAGGGGGAGCCTGGGGCGGCTACACCTTC
>TRBV7-9|many|.|TRBJ1-1
CASSPLGLEAFF
TGTGCCAGCTCTCCGTTAGGGCTTGAAGCTTTCTTT